This T cell receptor (beta chain) emerged from a study of OX40 agonist ivuxolimab in advanced cancers. Overall study: Patients' therapy was ivuxolimab, an antibody that acts as an agonist of OX40 (CD134). Past anti-PD-1, anti-PD-L1 or anti-CTLA-4 therapy was accepted, and 35% to 45% had received some.

Findings and limits, study-wide: Nonresponders included some who also had low normalized T-cell clonal expansion.

TCRdb keeps only in-frame clones here, not all; method: immunoSEQ multiplex PCR. Among 98,000 or so clones, around 85% were seen once, and the ten largest hold 0.82%. CDR1 is LGHNA and CDR2 is YNFKEQ in the germline V gene. This CDR3 contains 15 residues. V was trimmed by 6 bases and J by 2 bases, leaving 13 bases between them. As concerns this clone: Its antigen is unknown.

This TCR derives from an adult with an advanced solid tumor such as melanoma, head and neck, liver or kidney cancer. This specimen consisted of CD4+ or CD8+ T cells sorted from blood, obtained in a trial of the OX40 agonist ivuxolimab. The rearrangement joins TRBV4-2 to TRBJ2-2; TRBD2 might be the D (6 bases). DNA of the CDR3: TGTGCCAGCAGTCGGGACTCCTCTAACACCGGGGAGCTGTTTTTT. It yields the protein CASSRDSSNTGELFF.